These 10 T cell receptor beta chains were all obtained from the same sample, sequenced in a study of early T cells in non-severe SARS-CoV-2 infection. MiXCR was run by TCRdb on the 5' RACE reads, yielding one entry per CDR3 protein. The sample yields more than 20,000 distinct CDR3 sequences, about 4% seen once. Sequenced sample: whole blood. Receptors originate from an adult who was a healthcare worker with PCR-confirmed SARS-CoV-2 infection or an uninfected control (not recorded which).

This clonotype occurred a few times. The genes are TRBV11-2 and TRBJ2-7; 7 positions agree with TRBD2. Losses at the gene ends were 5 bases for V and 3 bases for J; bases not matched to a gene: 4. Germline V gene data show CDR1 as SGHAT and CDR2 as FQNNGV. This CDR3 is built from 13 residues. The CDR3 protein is CASSRDYRYEQYF. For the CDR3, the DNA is TGTGCCAGCAGCCGGGACTACCGCTACGAGCAGTACTTC.

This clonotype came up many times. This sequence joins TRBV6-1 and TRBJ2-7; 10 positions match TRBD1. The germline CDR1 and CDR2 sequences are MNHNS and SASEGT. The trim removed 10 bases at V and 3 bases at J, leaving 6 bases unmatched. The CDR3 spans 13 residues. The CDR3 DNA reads TGTGCCACCAGCAGGGACAGGGGCTACGAGCAGTACTTC. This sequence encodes CATSRDRGYEQYF.

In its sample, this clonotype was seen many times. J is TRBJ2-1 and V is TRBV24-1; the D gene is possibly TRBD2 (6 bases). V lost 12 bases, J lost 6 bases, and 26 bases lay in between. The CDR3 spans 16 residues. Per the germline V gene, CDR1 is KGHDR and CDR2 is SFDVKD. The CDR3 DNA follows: TGTGCCCCACAGATCAAGCGGGTCTCCCCCAGCAATGAGCAGTTCTTC. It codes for CAPQIKRVSPSNEQFF.

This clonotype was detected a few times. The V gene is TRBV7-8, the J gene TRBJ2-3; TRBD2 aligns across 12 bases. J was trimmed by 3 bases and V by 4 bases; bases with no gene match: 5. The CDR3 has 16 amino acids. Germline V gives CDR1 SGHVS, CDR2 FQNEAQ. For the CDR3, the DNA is TGTGCCAGCAGCTCCGGACTAGCGGGAAGAACAGATACGCAGTATTTT. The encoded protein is CASSSGLAGRTDTQYF. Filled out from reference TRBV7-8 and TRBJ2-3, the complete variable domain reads GAGVSQSPRYKVAKRGQDVALRCDPISGHVSLFWYQQALGQGPEFLTYFQNEAQLDKSGLPSDRFFAERPEGSVSTLKIQRTQQEDSAVYLCASSSGLAGRTDTQYFGPGTRLTVL.

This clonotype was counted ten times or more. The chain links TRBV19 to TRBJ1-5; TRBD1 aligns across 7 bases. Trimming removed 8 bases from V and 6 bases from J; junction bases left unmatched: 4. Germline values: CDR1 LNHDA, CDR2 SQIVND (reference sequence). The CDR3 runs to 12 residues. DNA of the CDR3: TGTGCCAGTTCAGACAGGGCTCAGCCCCAGCATTTT. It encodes CASSDRAQPQHF.

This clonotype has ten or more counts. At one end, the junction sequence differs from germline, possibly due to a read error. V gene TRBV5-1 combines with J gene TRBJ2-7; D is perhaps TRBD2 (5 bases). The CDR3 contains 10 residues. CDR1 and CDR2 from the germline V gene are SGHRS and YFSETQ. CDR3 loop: CASVCRSGHF. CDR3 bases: TGCGCCAGCGTCTGTAGGAGCGGACACTTC.

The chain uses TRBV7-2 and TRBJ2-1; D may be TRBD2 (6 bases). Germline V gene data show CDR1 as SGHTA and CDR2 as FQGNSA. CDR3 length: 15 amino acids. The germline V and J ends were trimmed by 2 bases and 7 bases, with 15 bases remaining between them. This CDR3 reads CASSLRELARNEQFF. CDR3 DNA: TGTGCCAGCAGCTTACGTGAACTAGCTCGGAATGAGCAGTTCTTC.

The CDR3 coding sequence is TGCAGTTTACAGGGGCCCCGGGCCCAGTACTTC. Its translation is CSLQGPRAQYF. This chain uses TRBV20-1 with TRBJ2-5; TRBD1 agrees at 7 bases. This CDR3 is built from 11 residues. Germline values: CDR1 DFQATT, CDR2 SNEGSKA (reference sequence). Trimming took 8 bases from V and 9 from J; bases not matched to a gene: 9.

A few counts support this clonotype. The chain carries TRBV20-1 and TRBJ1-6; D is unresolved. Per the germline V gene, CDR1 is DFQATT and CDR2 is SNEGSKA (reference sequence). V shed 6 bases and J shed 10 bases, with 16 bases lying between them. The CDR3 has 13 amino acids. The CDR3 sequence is CSAPDTHVSPLHF. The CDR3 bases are TGCAGTGCACCCGACACCCACGTATCACCCCTCCACTTT.

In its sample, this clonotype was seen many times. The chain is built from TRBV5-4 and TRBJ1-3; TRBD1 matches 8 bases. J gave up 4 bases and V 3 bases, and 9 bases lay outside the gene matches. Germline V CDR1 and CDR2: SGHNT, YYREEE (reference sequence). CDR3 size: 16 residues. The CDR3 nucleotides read TGTGCCAGCAGCTCGGGTGGCAGGGGGCCAGGAAACACCATATATTTT. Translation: CASSSGGRGPGNTIYF.